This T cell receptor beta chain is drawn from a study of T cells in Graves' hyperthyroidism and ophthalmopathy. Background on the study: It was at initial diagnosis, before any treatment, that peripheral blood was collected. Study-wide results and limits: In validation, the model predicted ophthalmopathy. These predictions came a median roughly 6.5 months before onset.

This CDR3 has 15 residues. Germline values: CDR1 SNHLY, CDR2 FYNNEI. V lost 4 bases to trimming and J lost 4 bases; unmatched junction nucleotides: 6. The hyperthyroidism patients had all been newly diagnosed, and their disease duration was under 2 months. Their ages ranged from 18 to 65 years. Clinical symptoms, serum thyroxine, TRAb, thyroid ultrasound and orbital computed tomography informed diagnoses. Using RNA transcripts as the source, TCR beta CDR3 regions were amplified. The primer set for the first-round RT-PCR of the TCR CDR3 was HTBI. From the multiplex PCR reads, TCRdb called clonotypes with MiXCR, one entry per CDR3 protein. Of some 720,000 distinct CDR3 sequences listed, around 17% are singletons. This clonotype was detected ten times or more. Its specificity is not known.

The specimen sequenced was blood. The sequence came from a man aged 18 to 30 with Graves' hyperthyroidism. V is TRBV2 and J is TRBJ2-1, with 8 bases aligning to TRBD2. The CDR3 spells CASSVAGPSYNEQFF. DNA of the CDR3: TGTGCCAGCAGTGTAGCGGGGCCCTCTTACAATGAGCAGTTCTTC.